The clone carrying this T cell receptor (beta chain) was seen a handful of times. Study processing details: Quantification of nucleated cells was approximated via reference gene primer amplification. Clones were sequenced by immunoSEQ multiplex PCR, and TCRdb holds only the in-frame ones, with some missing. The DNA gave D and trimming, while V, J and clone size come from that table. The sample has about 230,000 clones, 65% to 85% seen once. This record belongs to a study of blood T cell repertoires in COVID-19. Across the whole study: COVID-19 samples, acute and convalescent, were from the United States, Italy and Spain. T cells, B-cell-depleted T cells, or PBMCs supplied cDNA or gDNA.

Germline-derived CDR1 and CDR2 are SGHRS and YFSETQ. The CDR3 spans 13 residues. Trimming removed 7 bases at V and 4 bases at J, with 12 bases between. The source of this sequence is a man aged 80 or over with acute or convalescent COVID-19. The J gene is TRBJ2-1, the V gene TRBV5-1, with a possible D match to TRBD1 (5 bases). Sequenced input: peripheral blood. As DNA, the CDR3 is TGCGCCAGCGGAATGGGGCAATACAATGAGCAGTTCTTC. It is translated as CASGMGQYNEQFF.